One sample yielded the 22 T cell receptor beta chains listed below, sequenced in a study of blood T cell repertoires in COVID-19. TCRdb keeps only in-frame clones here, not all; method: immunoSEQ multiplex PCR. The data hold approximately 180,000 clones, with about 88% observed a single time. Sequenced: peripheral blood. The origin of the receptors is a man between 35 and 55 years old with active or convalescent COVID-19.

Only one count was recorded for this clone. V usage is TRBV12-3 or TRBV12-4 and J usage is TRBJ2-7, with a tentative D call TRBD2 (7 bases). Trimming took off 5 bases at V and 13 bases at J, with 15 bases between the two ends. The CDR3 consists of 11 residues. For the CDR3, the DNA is TGTGCCAGCAGTCCGGGGGGCCTCCGATACTTC. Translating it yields CASSPGGLRYF.

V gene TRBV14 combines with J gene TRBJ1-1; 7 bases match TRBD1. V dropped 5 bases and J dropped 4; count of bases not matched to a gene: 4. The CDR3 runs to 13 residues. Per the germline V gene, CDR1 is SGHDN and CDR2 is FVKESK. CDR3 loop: CASSTDRATEAFF. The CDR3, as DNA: TGTGCCAGCAGCACAGACAGGGCCACTGAAGCTTTCTTT. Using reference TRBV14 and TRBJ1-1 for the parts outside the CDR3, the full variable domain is EAGVTQFPSHSVIEKGQTVTLRCDPISGHDNLYWYRRVMGKEIKFLLHFVKESKQDESGMPNNRFLAERTGGTYSTLKVQPAELEDSGVYFCASSTDRATEAFFGQGTRLTVV.

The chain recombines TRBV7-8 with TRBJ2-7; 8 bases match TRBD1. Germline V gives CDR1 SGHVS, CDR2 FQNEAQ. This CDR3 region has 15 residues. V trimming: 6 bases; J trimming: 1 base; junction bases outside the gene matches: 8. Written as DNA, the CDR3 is TGTGCCAGCAGACCAGACAGGGGTCCTTCCTACGAGCAGTACTTC. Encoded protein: CASRPDRGPSYEQYF.

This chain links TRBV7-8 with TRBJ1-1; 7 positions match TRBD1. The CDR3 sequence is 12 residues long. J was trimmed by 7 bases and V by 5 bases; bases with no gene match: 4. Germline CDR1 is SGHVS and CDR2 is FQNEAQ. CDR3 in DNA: TGTGCCAGCAGCCCTGACAGGGTTGAAGCTTTCTTT. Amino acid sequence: CASSPDRVEAFF.

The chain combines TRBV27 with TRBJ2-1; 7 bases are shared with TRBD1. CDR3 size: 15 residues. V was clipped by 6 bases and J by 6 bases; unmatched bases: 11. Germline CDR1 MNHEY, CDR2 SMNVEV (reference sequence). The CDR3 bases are TGTGCCAGCAGAGAAGCCGGGACAGCTATCAATGAGCAGTTCTTC. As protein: CASREAGTAINEQFF.

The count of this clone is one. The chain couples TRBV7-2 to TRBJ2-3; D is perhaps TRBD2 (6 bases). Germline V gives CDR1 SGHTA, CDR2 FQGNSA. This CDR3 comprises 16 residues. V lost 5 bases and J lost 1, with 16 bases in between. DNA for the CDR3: TGTGCCAGCAGCCCCGGCCGGGGGTGGGGCACAGATACGCAGTATTTT. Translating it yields CASSPGRGWGTDTQYF.

In DNA, the CDR3 is TGCGCCAGCAGCTCGGGACAGCCAAATCAGCCCCAGCATTTT. Translating gives CASSSGQPNQPQHF. The chain combines TRBV5-1 with TRBJ1-5; 7 bases align to TRBD1. The length of the CDR3 is 14 residues. Trimming at V came to 3 bases and at J to 4 bases, leaving 4 bases not matched to a gene. Germline-derived CDR1 and CDR2 are SGHRS and YFSETQ. The full variable domain, completed using reference TRBV5-1 and TRBJ1-5, is KAGVTQTPRYLIKTRGQQVTLSCSPISGHRSVSWYQQTPGQGLQFLFEYFSETQRNKGNFPGRFSGRQFSNSRSEMNVSTLELGDSALYLCASSSGQPNQPQHFGDGTRLSIL.

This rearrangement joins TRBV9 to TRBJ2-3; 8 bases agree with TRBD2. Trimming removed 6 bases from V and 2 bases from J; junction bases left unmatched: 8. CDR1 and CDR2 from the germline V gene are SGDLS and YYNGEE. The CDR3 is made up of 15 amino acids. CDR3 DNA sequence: TGTGCCAGCAACCCCCCGGGACTAGACACAGATACGCAGTATTTT. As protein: CASNPPGLDTDTQYF.

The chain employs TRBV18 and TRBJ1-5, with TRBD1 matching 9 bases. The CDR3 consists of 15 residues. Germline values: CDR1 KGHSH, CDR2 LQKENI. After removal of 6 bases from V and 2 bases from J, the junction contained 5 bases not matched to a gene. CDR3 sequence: CASSRTGEGNQPQHF. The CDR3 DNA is TGTGCCAGCTCCCGGACAGGGGAAGGCAATCAGCCCCAGCATTTT.

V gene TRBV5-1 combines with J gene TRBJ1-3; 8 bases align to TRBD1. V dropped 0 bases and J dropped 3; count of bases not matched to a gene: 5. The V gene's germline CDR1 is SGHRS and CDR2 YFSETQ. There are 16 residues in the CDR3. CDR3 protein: CASSLGTGLDGNTIYF. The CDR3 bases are TGCGCCAGCAGCTTGGGGACAGGGCTGGATGGAAACACCATATATTTT.

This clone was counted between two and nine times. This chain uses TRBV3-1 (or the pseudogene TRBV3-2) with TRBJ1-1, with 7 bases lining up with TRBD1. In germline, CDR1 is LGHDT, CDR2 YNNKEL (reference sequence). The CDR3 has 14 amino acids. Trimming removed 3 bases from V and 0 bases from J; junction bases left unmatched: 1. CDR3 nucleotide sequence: TGTGCCAGCAGCCACACAGGGGTGAACACTGAAGCTTTCTTT. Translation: CASSHTGVNTEAFF.

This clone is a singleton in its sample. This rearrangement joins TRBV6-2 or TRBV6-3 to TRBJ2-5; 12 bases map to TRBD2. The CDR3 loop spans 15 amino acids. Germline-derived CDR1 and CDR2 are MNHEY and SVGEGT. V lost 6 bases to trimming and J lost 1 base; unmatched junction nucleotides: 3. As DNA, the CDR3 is TGTGCCAGCAGCCTACTAGCGGGGGGCCAAGAGACCCAGTACTTC. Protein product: CASSLLAGGQETQYF.

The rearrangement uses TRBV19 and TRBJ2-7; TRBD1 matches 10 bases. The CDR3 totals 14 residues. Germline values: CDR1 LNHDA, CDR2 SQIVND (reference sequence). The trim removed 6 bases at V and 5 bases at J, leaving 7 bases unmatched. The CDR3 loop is CASSRTGGGDEQYF. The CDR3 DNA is TGTGCCAGTAGCAGGACAGGGGGGGGAGACGAGCAGTACTTC.

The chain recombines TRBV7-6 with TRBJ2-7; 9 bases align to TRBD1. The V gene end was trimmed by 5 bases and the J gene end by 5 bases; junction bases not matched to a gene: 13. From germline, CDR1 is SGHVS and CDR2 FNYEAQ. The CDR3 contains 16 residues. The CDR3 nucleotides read TGTGCCAGCAGCCTGATTAGAGACAGGGGGTTCAACGAGCAGTACTTC. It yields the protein CASSLIRDRGFNEQYF.

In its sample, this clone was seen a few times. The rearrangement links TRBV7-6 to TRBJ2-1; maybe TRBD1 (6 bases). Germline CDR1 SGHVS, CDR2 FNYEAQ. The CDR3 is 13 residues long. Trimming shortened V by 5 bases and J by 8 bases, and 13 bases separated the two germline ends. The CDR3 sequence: CASSQNRADEQFF. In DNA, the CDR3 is TGTGCCAGCAGCCAGAACAGGGCCGATGAGCAGTTCTTC.

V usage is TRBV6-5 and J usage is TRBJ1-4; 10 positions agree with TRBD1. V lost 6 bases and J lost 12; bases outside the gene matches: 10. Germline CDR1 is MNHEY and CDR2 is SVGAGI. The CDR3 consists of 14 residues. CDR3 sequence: CASSMGQGFRELFF. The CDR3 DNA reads TGTGCCAGCAGCATGGGACAGGGGTTCCGAGAACTGTTTTTT.

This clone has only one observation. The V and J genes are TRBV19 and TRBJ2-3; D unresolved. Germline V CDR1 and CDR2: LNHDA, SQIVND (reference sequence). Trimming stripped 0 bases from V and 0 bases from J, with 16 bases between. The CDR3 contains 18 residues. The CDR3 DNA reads TGTGCCAGTAGTATAGATCATGTCTTGAGGTTTAGCACAGATACGCAGTATTTT. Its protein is CASSIDHVLRFSTDTQYF.

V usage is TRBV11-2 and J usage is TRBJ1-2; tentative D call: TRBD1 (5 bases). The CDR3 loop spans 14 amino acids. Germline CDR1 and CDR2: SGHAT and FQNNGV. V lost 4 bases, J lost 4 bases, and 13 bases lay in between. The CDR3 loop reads CASSSVGGTYGYTF. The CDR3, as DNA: TGTGCCAGCAGCTCGGTGGGGGGTACCTATGGCTACACCTTC.

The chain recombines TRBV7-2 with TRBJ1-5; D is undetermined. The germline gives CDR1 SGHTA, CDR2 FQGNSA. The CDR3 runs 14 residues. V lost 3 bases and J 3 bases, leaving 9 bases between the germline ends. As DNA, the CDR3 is TGTGCCAGCAGCTTCTGGCCGTCCAATCAGCCCCAGCATTTT. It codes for CASSFWPSNQPQHF. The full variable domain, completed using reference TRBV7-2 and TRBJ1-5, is GAGVSQSPSNKVTEKGKDVELRCDPISGHTALYWYRQSLGQGLEFLIYFQGNSAPDKSGLPSDRFSAERTGGSVSTLTIQRTQQEDSAVYLCASSFWPSNQPQHFGDGTRLSIL.

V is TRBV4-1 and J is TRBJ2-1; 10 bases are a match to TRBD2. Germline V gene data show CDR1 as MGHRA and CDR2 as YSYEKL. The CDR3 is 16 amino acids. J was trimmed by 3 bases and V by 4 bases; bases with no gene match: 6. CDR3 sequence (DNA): TGCGCCAGCAGCCTCGAACTAGCGGGGTACTACAATGAGCAGTTCTTC. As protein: CASSLELAGYYNEQFF.

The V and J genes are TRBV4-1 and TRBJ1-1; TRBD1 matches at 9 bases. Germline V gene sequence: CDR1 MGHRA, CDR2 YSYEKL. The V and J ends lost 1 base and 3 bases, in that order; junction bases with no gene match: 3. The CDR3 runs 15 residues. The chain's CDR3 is CASSQGQGGDTEAFF. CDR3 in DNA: TGCGCCAGCAGCCAAGGACAGGGGGGCGACACTGAAGCTTTCTTT.

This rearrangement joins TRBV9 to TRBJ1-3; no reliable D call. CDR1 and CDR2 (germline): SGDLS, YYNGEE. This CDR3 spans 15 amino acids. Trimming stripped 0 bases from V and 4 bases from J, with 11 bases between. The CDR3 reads CASSVDWAPGNTIYF. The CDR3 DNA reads TGTGCCAGCAGCGTAGACTGGGCGCCAGGAAACACCATATATTTT.